Listed below are T cell receptor beta chains from one sample, sequenced in a study of neurological immune-mediated disorders. Using its own MiXCR run on the 5' RACE reads, TCRdb lists one record per CDR3 protein. Counted here are 39,000 or so distinct CDR3 sequences, approximately 4.4% occurring once; the ten biggest clones make up approximately 8.8%. Sequenced sample: CD4+ T cells from blood. The receptors derive from a man younger than 30 in good health. CDR3s leave out the opening cysteine and the closing phenylalanine or tryptophan. The order of the fields is D gene, J gene, V gene, CDR3 protein. D genes are given only for firm matches.

d_call: NA
j_call: TRBJ2-3
v_call: TRBV29-1
cdr3_aa: SVTYPDTQY

d_call: NA
j_call: TRBJ2-5
v_call: TRBV7-6
cdr3_aa: ASSRGAVQETQY

d_call: NA
j_call: TRBJ1-4
v_call: TRBV20-1
cdr3_aa: SASANEKLF

d_call: NA
j_call: TRBJ1-2
v_call: TRBV5-6
cdr3_aa: ASSLGGWNYGYT

d_call: NA
j_call: TRBJ2-7
v_call: TRBV18
cdr3_aa: ASSTIPRVEQY

d_call: NA
j_call: TRBJ1-2
v_call: TRBV6-5
cdr3_aa: ASSSEDSFFYGYT

d_call: NA
j_call: TRBJ2-7
v_call: TRBV5-5
cdr3_aa: ASSVRQELSYEQY

d_call: TRBD1
j_call: TRBJ2-5
v_call: TRBV20-1
cdr3_aa: SARRDRYQETQY

d_call: NA
j_call: TRBJ1-2
v_call: TRBV6-6
cdr3_aa: ASSPGGTRGYT

d_call: TRBD2
j_call: TRBJ2-1
v_call: TRBV2
cdr3_aa: ASSEHMGTRVMNEQF

d_call: TRBD1
j_call: TRBJ1-1
v_call: TRBV27
cdr3_aa: ASSLTGGRNTEAF

d_call: TRBD1
j_call: TRBJ2-7
v_call: TRBV6-1
cdr3_aa: ASSVQGATLEQY

d_call: TRBD1
j_call: TRBJ1-2
v_call: TRBV29-1
cdr3_aa: SATGGAGNGYT

d_call: NA
j_call: TRBJ1-5
v_call: TRBV15
cdr3_aa: ATSRVIREDQPQH

d_call: TRBD2
j_call: TRBJ2-3
v_call: TRBV7-2
cdr3_aa: ASSRNARLAGQVDTQY